These T cell receptor beta chains were read from a single sample in a study of T cell responses to AZD1222 COVID-19 vaccine. The protocol was immunoSEQ multiplex PCR, while the TCRdb copy is restricted to in-frame clones and leaves out a portion. The sample carries 90,000 to 100,000 clones, about 85% recorded once. This specimen consisted of peripheral blood, obtained 28 days after the second AZD1222 dose. The receptors were sampled from an adult who received the AZD1222 COVID-19 vaccine. The conserved cysteine and the conserved F or W are not part of the CDR3 here. The order of the fields is J gene, CDR3 length, V gene, CDR3 protein.

j_call: TRBJ2-4
cdr3_length: 13
v_call: TRBV7-2
cdr3_aa: ASSLHGGLEDIQY

j_call: TRBJ1-1
cdr3_length: 11
v_call: TRBV7-8
cdr3_aa: ASSLRRGREAF

j_call: TRBJ2-1
cdr3_length: 13
v_call: TRBV15
cdr3_aa: ATRTLAMNYNEQF

j_call: TRBJ2-1
cdr3_length: 9
v_call: TRBV18
cdr3_aa: ASSPGDEQF

j_call: TRBJ2-1
cdr3_length: 11
v_call: TRBV11-2
cdr3_aa: ASSLDRFNEQF

j_call: TRBJ1-2
cdr3_length: 10
v_call: TRBV19
cdr3_aa: ASRAGVYGYT

j_call: TRBJ2-1
cdr3_length: 13
v_call: TRBV6-5
cdr3_aa: ASSYGGSSYNEQF

j_call: TRBJ1-2
cdr3_length: 13
v_call: TRBV18
cdr3_aa: ASSPGTGGSYGYT

j_call: TRBJ2-6
cdr3_length: 17
v_call: TRBV27
cdr3_aa: ASSSPAGGAVTGANVLT

j_call: TRBJ1-3
cdr3_length: 10
v_call: TRBV7-8
cdr3_aa: ASSTVGNTIY

j_call: TRBJ1-3
cdr3_length: 12
v_call: TRBV28
cdr3_aa: ASSEPGVRNTIY

j_call: TRBJ1-1
cdr3_length: 13
v_call: TRBV7-9
cdr3_aa: ASSLGDRGNTEAF

j_call: TRBJ2-5
cdr3_length: 14
v_call: TRBV18
cdr3_aa: ASSPAGGLVRETQY

j_call: TRBJ2-5
cdr3_length: 14
v_call: TRBV27
cdr3_aa: ASSPPRTGYQETQY

j_call: TRBJ2-3
cdr3_length: 16
v_call: TRBV30
cdr3_aa: AWSGTSGRISHTDTQY

j_call: TRBJ2-6
cdr3_length: 12
v_call: TRBV7-8
cdr3_aa: ASSWDSGANVLT

j_call: TRBJ2-5
cdr3_length: 12
v_call: TRBV30
cdr3_aa: AWSVRGAGETQY

j_call: TRBJ2-1
cdr3_length: 12
v_call: TRBV19
cdr3_aa: ASRERTGVSEQF

j_call: TRBJ1-5
cdr3_length: 12
v_call: TRBV30
cdr3_aa: AWSVWGNDQPQH

j_call: TRBJ1-2
cdr3_length: 13
v_call: TRBV4-3
cdr3_aa: ASSQDQGQSYGYT

j_call: TRBJ2-1
cdr3_length: 12
v_call: TRBV10-3
cdr3_aa: AISEFQTMGEQF

j_call: TRBJ2-7
cdr3_length: 12
v_call: TRBV4-1
cdr3_aa: ASSQRWRPGEQY

j_call: TRBJ2-3
cdr3_length: 13
v_call: TRBV24-1
cdr3_aa: ATSDLEGGPDTQY

j_call: TRBJ1-1
cdr3_length: 12
v_call: TRBV3-1/TRBV3-2
cdr3_aa: ASSQDQGGTEAF

j_call: TRBJ2-6
cdr3_length: 15
v_call: TRBV4-3
cdr3_aa: ASSQLTGGSGANVLT

j_call: TRBJ2-5
cdr3_length: 11
v_call: TRBV29-1
cdr3_aa: SAWEALGETQY

j_call: TRBJ2-1
cdr3_length: 11
v_call: TRBV4-3
cdr3_aa: ASSQASAWGEF

j_call: TRBJ2-1
cdr3_length: 14
v_call: TRBV7-6
cdr3_aa: ASSPNLAGGFEEQF

j_call: TRBJ1-1
cdr3_length: 16
v_call: TRBV19
cdr3_aa: ASSIWPGAGGRGTEAF

j_call: TRBJ1-2
cdr3_length: 11
v_call: TRBV29-1
cdr3_aa: SVDRGGGYGYT

j_call: TRBJ2-5
cdr3_length: 11
v_call: TRBV7-8
cdr3_aa: ASSLGQGKTQY

j_call: TRBJ1-6
cdr3_length: 9
v_call: TRBV12-3/TRBV12-4
cdr3_aa: ASSLGEALH

j_call: TRBJ1-1
cdr3_length: 11
v_call: TRBV28
cdr3_aa: ASSSGGLTEAF

j_call: TRBJ2-1
cdr3_length: 11
v_call: TRBV19
cdr3_aa: ASTSGPLDEQF

j_call: TRBJ2-3
cdr3_length: 11
v_call: TRBV7-3
cdr3_aa: ASSPARGDTQY

j_call: TRBJ2-7
cdr3_length: 10
v_call: TRBV2
cdr3_aa: ASWTGAYEQY

j_call: TRBJ2-7
cdr3_length: 13
v_call: TRBV14
cdr3_aa: ASSQDAGGSSEQY

j_call: TRBJ2-1
cdr3_length: 13
v_call: TRBV28
cdr3_aa: ASRPGTRFYNEQF

j_call: TRBJ2-2
cdr3_length: 15
v_call: TRBV10-3
cdr3_aa: AISDGLAGAGTGELF

j_call: TRBJ2-3
cdr3_length: 14
v_call: TRBV5-4
cdr3_aa: ASSSTSGRVSDTQY

j_call: TRBJ1-2
cdr3_length: 12
v_call: TRBV5-4
cdr3_aa: ASSLGAANYGYT

j_call: TRBJ1-1
cdr3_length: 13
v_call: TRBV6-1
cdr3_aa: ASSEQPQGHTEAF

j_call: TRBJ2-7
cdr3_length: 13
v_call: TRBV27
cdr3_aa: ASSETGAGFYEQY

j_call: TRBJ2-7
cdr3_length: 13
v_call: TRBV9
cdr3_aa: ASSVSSGNTYEQY

j_call: TRBJ1-3
cdr3_length: 14
v_call: TRBV19
cdr3_aa: ASSPGRGAGGNTIY

j_call: TRBJ2-3
cdr3_length: 13
v_call: TRBV11-3
cdr3_aa: ASSPRGKITDTQY

j_call: TRBJ2-6
cdr3_length: 13
v_call: TRBV7-3
cdr3_aa: ASSPTGLWANVLT

j_call: TRBJ2-3
cdr3_length: 13
v_call: TRBV3-1/TRBV3-2
cdr3_aa: ASSRTGQGTDTQY

j_call: TRBJ1-2
cdr3_length: 16
v_call: TRBV15
cdr3_aa: ATSIGGAGGGTGRGYT

j_call: TRBJ2-5
cdr3_length: 12
v_call: TRBV28
cdr3_aa: ASIWTGGPATQY

j_call: TRBJ2-2
cdr3_length: 12
v_call: TRBV7-3
cdr3_aa: ASSSTGATGELF

j_call: TRBJ1-2
cdr3_length: 9
v_call: TRBV7-9
cdr3_aa: ASSPSDGYT

j_call: TRBJ2-5
cdr3_length: 11
v_call: TRBV9
cdr3_aa: ASSVGPGETQY

j_call: TRBJ2-7
cdr3_length: 12
v_call: TRBV6-1
cdr3_aa: ASSEAQGSVKQY

j_call: TRBJ2-7
cdr3_length: 11
v_call: TRBV3-1/TRBV3-2
cdr3_aa: ASSQETVYEQY

j_call: TRBJ1-5
cdr3_length: 12
v_call: TRBV7-2
cdr3_aa: ASSSLQGVEPQH

j_call: TRBJ1-2
cdr3_length: 13
v_call: TRBV11-2
cdr3_aa: ASSLVVGGTVGYT

j_call: TRBJ1-1
cdr3_length: 12
v_call: TRBV27
cdr3_aa: ASSFHSGNTEAF

j_call: TRBJ2-7
cdr3_length: 18
v_call: TRBV4-2
cdr3_aa: ASSQDIPGLAGAGAYEQY